This is a list of T cell receptor beta chains from one sample in a study of T cells in localized non-small cell lung cancer. Using immunoSEQ multiplex PCR, the repertoire was profiled, and TCRdb retains in-frame clones only, with some absent. This table has tens of thousands of clones, 87% appearing once. The sample in question was peripheral blood, obtained before any cancer treatment. Source of these receptors: a man aged 35-75 years with stage I squamous cell lung carcinoma. Both conserved end residues are part of each CDR3. A D gene is named only where the DNA matches it firmly. Part of the rows lack a size; the others show once, few, many or a class for expanded clones.

DNA,CDR3,D,size,J,V
TGCGCCAGCAGCCAGGGTGGAGGGGCGGAGACCCAGTACTTC,CASSQGGGAETQYF,.,once,TRBJ2-5,TRBV5-1
TGCGCCAGCAGCGCAGGGACAGTATATAATTCACCCCTCCACTTT,CASSAGTVYNSPLHF,TRBD1,.,TRBJ1-6,TRBV5-1
TGCGCCAGCAGCCAGGTTAGGACAGGGCTCCGAAAACTGTTTTTT,CASSQVRTGLRKLFF,TRBD1,.,TRBJ1-4,TRBV4-3
TGTGCCAGCAGTTACTCAGAGGCCTTGGCAGAGACCCAGTACTTC,CASSYSEALAETQYF,.,once,TRBJ2-5,TRBV6-5
TGTGCCAGCAGCTCGGACAGGGGAGGGTGGAATGAGCAGTTCTTC,CASSSDRGGWNEQFF,TRBD1,.,TRBJ2-1,TRBV5-4
TGCGCCAGCAGTCAATCGGGCCGAGGGGTGGAGTACTTC,CASSQSGRGVEYF,.,.,TRBJ2-7,TRBV23-1
TGTGCCAGCAGCGTAGGGCAGGGGATGACCTACAATGAGCAGTTCTTC,CASSVGQGMTYNEQFF,.,.,TRBJ2-1,TRBV9
TGCGCCAGCAGCGTCGCAGCGGGGAACACCGGGGAGCTGTTTTTT,CASSVAAGNTGELFF,.,.,TRBJ2-2,TRBV5-1
TGTGCCAGCAGCTTAACACAATCTAACTATGGCTACACCTTC,CASSLTQSNYGYTF,.,.,TRBJ1-2,TRBV7-9
TGTGCCATCGAGCGGGGGCCACCTGGGAATGAGCAGTTCTTC,CAIERGPPGNEQFF,TRBD2,.,TRBJ2-1,TRBV10-3
TGTGCCAGCAGAAAGCCTACAGGGTACGAGCAGTACTTC,CASRKPTGYEQYF,.,few,TRBJ2-7,TRBV28
TGTGCCAGCAGCCAAGGTTGGCGGAACACTGAAGCTTTCTTT,CASSQGWRNTEAFF,.,.,TRBJ1-1,TRBV14
TGCGCCAGCAGCTTGGGTCTGGGGAACGGCTACACCTTC,CASSLGLGNGYTF,.,.,TRBJ1-2,TRBV5-1
TGTGCCAGCAGGGGACAGGGGCCCTACGAGCAGTACTTC,CASRGQGPYEQYF,TRBD1,.,TRBJ2-7,TRBV25-1
TGCAGCGTTGAAGGAATAGGTTGGCCGGAGACCCAGTACTTC,CSVEGIGWPETQYF,.,.,TRBJ2-5,TRBV29-1
TGTGCCAGCAGTGAATATGGACTCCTACTCAACACTGAAGCTTTCTTT,CASSEYGLLLNTEAFF,.,.,TRBJ1-1,TRBV6-1
TGTGCCAGCAGTTACGGAGGAACCGGGGCCAACGTCCTGACTTTC,CASSYGGTGANVLTF,.,.,TRBJ2-6,TRBV6-5
TGTGCCAGCAGTTCCTTGCGGGGGGAGCTGTTTTTT,CASSSLRGELFF,.,.,TRBJ2-2,TRBV28
TGTGCCAGTAGTATGGGGAAGGGGCTCTACAATCAGCCCCAGCATTTT,CASSMGKGLYNQPQHF,.,.,TRBJ1-5,TRBV19
TGTGCCAGTAGTCCGGGGGGGGCCGGCACAGATACGCAGTATTTT,CASSPGGAGTDTQYF,TRBD2,.,TRBJ2-3,TRBV19
TGTGCCAGCAGCTTAGACAATGAGCAGTTCTTC,CASSLDNEQFF,.,.,TRBJ2-1,TRBV7-8
TGTGCCAGCAGTACTCGCGGGGGCAACTATGGCTACACCTTC,CASSTRGGNYGYTF,.,.,TRBJ1-2,TRBV6-6
TGTGCCAGCAGCTTAGTCCCGTACGAGCAGTACTTC,CASSLVPYEQYF,.,.,TRBJ2-7,TRBV7-2
TGTGCCAGCAGCTTCGGGGTATCCTATGGCTACACCTTC,CASSFGVSYGYTF,.,once,TRBJ1-2,TRBV7-9
TGTGCCTGGAGTGATAAAGCATTGGGGACGTACGAGCAGTACTTC,CAWSDKALGTYEQYF,.,.,TRBJ2-7,TRBV30
TGTGCCAGTGGACAGGGGAGCACCTATAATTCACCCCTCCACTTT,CASGQGSTYNSPLHF,TRBD1,.,TRBJ1-6,TRBV19
TGTGCCAGCAGCCTGTTGGGACTAGCGGGGGGTACAGATACGCAGTATTTT,CASSLLGLAGGTDTQYF,TRBD2,.,TRBJ2-3,TRBV9
TGTGCCAGCAGGACTTACTCTGGAAACACCATATATTTT,CASRTYSGNTIYF,.,.,TRBJ1-3,TRBV6-1
TGTGCCAGCAGGGACAGGGGGATATATTTTATATATGGCTACACCTTC,CASRDRGIYFIYGYTF,TRBD1,.,TRBJ1-2,TRBV9
TGTGCCAGCAGCCTGGTTAGCAGGACCACTGGAAACACCATATATTTT,CASSLVSRTTGNTIYF,.,.,TRBJ1-3,TRBV11-2
TGTGCCAGCAGACGGGACAGGGGATACACAGATACGCAGTATTTT,CASRRDRGYTDTQYF,TRBD1,.,TRBJ2-3,TRBV13
TGTGCCATCAGTGGTCCGGACCGGTCTTTCCGGCACACCTTC,CAISGPDRSFRHTF,.,.,TRBJ1-2,TRBV10-3
TGTGCCATCAGGGGGACAGGGGGAACGGGTGGCTACACCTTC,CAIRGTGGTGGYTF,TRBD1,.,TRBJ1-2,TRBV10-3
TGTGCCAGTAGTAAACGGGGGGCCGACAATCAGCCCCAGCATTTT,CASSKRGADNQPQHF,.,.,TRBJ1-5,TRBV19
TGTGCCTCCTCCGAACAGGGTGGTACCGGGGAGCTGTTTTTT,CASSEQGGTGELFF,.,once,TRBJ2-2,TRBV19
TGCGCCAGCAGCGTAGACAGGGTGGGCCTCGGTGGCGGCTACACCTTC,CASSVDRVGLGGGYTF,TRBD1,.,TRBJ1-2,TRBV5-1
TGTGCCAGCAGTTACACCAGGGCCCAGGATGAGACCCAGTACTTC,CASSYTRAQDETQYF,.,.,TRBJ2-5,TRBV6-5
TGTGCCAGCAGTTACTCCGGACAGGGGTCCTATGGCTACACCTTC,CASSYSGQGSYGYTF,TRBD1,once,TRBJ1-2,TRBV6-5
TGCGCCAGCAGCTTGTGGGAAACAGGGGGCGCGGCCGGGGAGCTGTTTTTT,CASSLWETGGAAGELFF,TRBD1,once,TRBJ2-2,TRBV5-1
TGTGCCAGCTCACCAGGGGTGGGCTACGAGCAGTACTTC,CASSPGVGYEQYF,.,.,TRBJ2-7,TRBV18
TGTGCCAGCAGCTTAGCTACCTTCTACAATGAGCAGTTCTTC,CASSLATFYNEQFF,.,.,TRBJ2-1,TRBV7-9
TGTGCCAGCTCACCGGAGGGGAAAGGGACCTATGGCTACACCTTC,CASSPEGKGTYGYTF,.,.,TRBJ1-2,TRBV18
TGTGCCAGCACTCCCGGGGGCACTGAAGCTTTCTTT,CASTPGGTEAFF,.,.,TRBJ1-1,TRBV6-5
TGTGCCAGCAGAGGGCAGTGGAACACTGAAGCTTTCTTT,CASRGQWNTEAFF,.,once,TRBJ1-1,TRBV2
TGTGCCAGCAGTCTCCCCGGGGGGGGTGATACGCAGTATTTT,CASSLPGGGDTQYF,TRBD2,.,TRBJ2-3,TRBV6-5
TGTGCCAGCAGCGTAGCGGGGGAATCAGAGGGCTACACCTTC,CASSVAGESEGYTF,.,.,TRBJ1-2,TRBV9